Below, 14 T cell receptor beta chains from the same sample are listed, as sequenced in a study of cytomegalovirus exposure and HLA in healthy donors. PCR primers comprised 60 Vbeta and 13 Jbeta primers. Assay used: immunoSEQ multiplex PCR; TCRdb lists only in-frame clones, some missing. The sample contains some 180,000 clones, around 80% of which appear only once. Sequencing was done on a sample of PBMCs. Receptors were obtained from a woman in her 30s in good health and CMV-seronegative.

The genes are TRBV6-5 and TRBJ1-6; 8 nucleotides align to TRBD1. In germline, CDR1 is MNHEY, CDR2 SVGAGI. There are 14 residues in the CDR3. The junction had 6 bases not matched to a gene; V was cut back by 6 bases and J by 8 bases. CDR3 bases: TGTGCCAGCAGCTCTGGACAGGGCTATTCACCCCTCCACTTT. Its translation: CASSSGQGYSPLHF.

The V and J genes are TRBV29-1 and TRBJ2-7; 7 nucleotides line up with TRBD1. Germline values: CDR1 SQVTM, CDR2 ANQGSEA. The CDR3 runs 15 residues. J lost 6 bases, V lost 0 bases, and 11 bases had no gene match. The CDR3 region has the DNA TGCAGCGTTGAAGATATCCGACAGGGAGCTACCGAGCAGTACTTC. Its translation: CSVEDIRQGATEQYF.

This clone was seen only once. The chain has TRBV5-8 and TRBJ1-5, with 9 bases matching TRBD1. V was pared by 5 bases and J by 0 bases, with 6 bases of the junction left unmatched. Germline V CDR1 and CDR2: SGHTS, YDEGEE. The CDR3 spans 16 residues. In nucleotides, the CDR3 is TGTGCCAGCAGTACCGGGACAGGGATTAGCAATCAGCCCCAGCATTTT. This codes for CASSTGTGISNQPQHF.

This clone has just a few counts. The J gene is TRBJ1-5, the V gene TRBV19; D is perhaps TRBD1 (6 bases). The CDR3 covers 16 residues. Germline V lookup: CDR1 LNHDA, CDR2 SQIVND (reference sequence). Trimming removed 1 base at V and 5 bases at J, with 15 bases between. The CDR3 nucleotides read TGTGCCAGTAGTATAGGCAGGGGTTTCGGGGATCAGCCCCAGCATTTT. Translation gives CASSIGRGFGDQPQHF.

The chain links TRBV6-5 to TRBJ1-1, with 10 nucleotides matching TRBD1. The germline V gene has CDR1 MNHEY and CDR2 SVGAGI. There are 15 residues in the CDR3. Losses at the gene ends were 0 bases for V and 5 bases for J; bases not matched to a gene: 3. The CDR3 DNA is TGTGCCAGCAGTTACTCGTGGACAGGGGGGACTGAAGCTTTCTTT. Amino acids: CASSYSWTGGTEAFF.

The rearrangement uses TRBV11-3 and TRBJ2-2, with 8 bases fitting TRBD1. Losses at the gene ends were 4 bases for V and 7 bases for J; bases not matched to a gene: 5. CDR1 is SGHNT and CDR2 is YENEEA in the germline V gene. The CDR3 is 14 residues long. The CDR3 loop is CASSSRQGIGELFF. The CDR3, as DNA: TGTGCCAGCAGCTCGCGACAGGGGATCGGGGAGCTGTTTTTT.

V and J are TRBV27 and TRBJ1-2; D is uncertain. V was cut by 5 bases and J by 1 base, with 11 bases left in between. From germline, CDR1 is MNHEY and CDR2 SMNVEV (reference sequence). The CDR3 extends over 14 amino acids. The CDR3 nucleotides are TGTGCCAGCAGTCCGACACAGATTAACTATGGCTACACCTTC. Its protein product is CASSPTQINYGYTF.

This clone was counted only a few times. V and J are TRBV4-2 and TRBJ1-1; D is perhaps TRBD1 (6 bases). There are 14 residues in the CDR3. V was cut by 7 bases and J by 1 base, with 13 bases left in between. The germline CDR1 and CDR2 sequences are LGHNA and YNFKEQ. CDR3 sequence: CASNLPRGNTEAFF. CDR3 nucleotides: TGTGCCAGCAACCTACCCAGGGGGAACACTGAAGCTTTCTTT.

The chain has TRBV19 and TRBJ2-7, with TRBD1 identical over 7 bases. The length of the CDR3 is 14 residues. After removal of 7 bases from V and 2 bases from J, the junction contained 8 bases not matched to a gene. The germline V gene has CDR1 LNHDA and CDR2 SQIVND (reference sequence). The CDR3 DNA reads TGTGCCAGTACCAACCCCGGACAGGCCTACGAGCAGTACTTC. Amino acid sequence: CASTNPGQAYEQYF.

This chain links TRBV7-3 with TRBJ2-3; possibly TRBD2 for D (7 bases). V was trimmed by 2 bases and J by 1 base, leaving 10 bases between them. The length of the CDR3 is 15 residues. Germline V lookup: CDR1 SGHTA, CDR2 FQGTGA. Here the CDR3 DNA reads TGTGCCAGCAGCTTAGTGGGGGGGCGCACAGATACGCAGTATTTT. This codes for CASSLVGGRTDTQYF.

The rearrangement links TRBV2 to TRBJ1-2; perhaps TRBD1 as D (5 bases). The CDR3 has 15 amino acids. In germline, CDR1 is SNHLY, CDR2 FYNNEI. Trimming removed 6 bases from V and 4 bases from J, with 18 bases in between. CDR3 sequence: CASRTYRNGGYGYTF. CDR3 bases: TGTGCCAGCAGGACCTACAGGAACGGTGGCTATGGCTACACCTTC.

V and J are TRBV29-1 and TRBJ1-3; D may be TRBD1 (5 bases). Looked up from germline, CDR1 is SQVTM and CDR2 is ANQGSEA. V was cut by 6 bases and J by 0 bases, with 18 bases left in between. CDR3 size: 16 residues. The CDR3 DNA reads TGCAGCGTCACGGGGGGGGTTTCCCGCTCTGGAAACACCATATATTTT. Amino acid sequence: CSVTGGVSRSGNTIYF.

Written as DNA, the CDR3 is TGTGCCAGCTCACCACTAGATCTCGGTGCGGGCACTGAAGCTTTCTTT. Amino acids: CASSPLDLGAGTEAFF. V usage is TRBV18 and J usage is TRBJ1-1, with no clear D. The germline V gene encodes CDR1 KGHSH and CDR2 LQKENI. The CDR3 contains 16 residues. Trimming removed 1 base at V and 4 bases at J, with 16 bases between.

The chain is built from TRBV6-4 and TRBJ2-2, with 7 bases identical to TRBD1. Germline-derived CDR1 and CDR2 are MRHNA and SNTAGT. The CDR3 extends over 14 amino acids. With V trimmed by 6 bases and J by 5 bases, 6 bases remained unmatched. CDR3 coding DNA: TGTGCCAGCAGCGCTTTGACAGGGACCGGGGAGCTGTTTTTT. This codes for CASSALTGTGELFF.